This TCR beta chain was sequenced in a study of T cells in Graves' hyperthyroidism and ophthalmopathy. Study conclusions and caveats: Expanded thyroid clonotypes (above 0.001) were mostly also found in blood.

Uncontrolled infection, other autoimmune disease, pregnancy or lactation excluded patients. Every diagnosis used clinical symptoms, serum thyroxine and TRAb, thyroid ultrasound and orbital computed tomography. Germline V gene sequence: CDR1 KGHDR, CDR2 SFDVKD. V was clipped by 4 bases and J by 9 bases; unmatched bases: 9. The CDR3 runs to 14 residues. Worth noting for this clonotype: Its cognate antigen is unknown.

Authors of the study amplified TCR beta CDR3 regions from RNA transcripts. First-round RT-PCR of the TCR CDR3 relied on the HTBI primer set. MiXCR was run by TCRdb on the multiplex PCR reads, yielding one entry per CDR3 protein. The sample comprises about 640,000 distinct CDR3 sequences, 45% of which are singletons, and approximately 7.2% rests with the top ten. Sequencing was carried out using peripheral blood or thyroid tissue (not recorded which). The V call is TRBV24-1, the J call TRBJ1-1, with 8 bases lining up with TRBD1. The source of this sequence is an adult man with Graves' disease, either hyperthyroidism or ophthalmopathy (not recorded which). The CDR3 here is CATSDPDREEKAFF. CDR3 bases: TGTGCCACCAGTGACCCGGACAGGGAAGAAAAAGCTTTCTTT.